The rows below give T cell receptor beta chains drawn from one sample of a study of blood T cell repertoires in COVID-19. Generated by immunoSEQ multiplex PCR, the TCRdb table keeps only in-frame clones and is missing some. The repertoire includes tens of thousands of clones, 75% to 90% of them detected once, and over 25% sits in the top ten. Material for sequencing was peripheral blood. The receptors here all came from a man older than 75 with acute or convalescent COVID-19. CDR3s include the opening cysteine and the closing phenylalanine or tryptophan. D genes are given only for firm matches. Size is stated for part of the rows, as once, few or many counts, or as a class when the clone is expanded.

CKGTGFSYEQYF	TGCAAAGGGACAGGGTTTTCATACGAGCAGTACTTC	-	TRBD1	TRBV5-1	TRBJ2-7
CASSLTGVTGELFF	TGTGCCAGTAGTTTGACAGGGGTCACCGGGGAGCTGTTTTTT	-	TRBD1	TRBV19	TRBJ2-2
CASSDPGTRVGNEQFF	TGCGCCAGCAGTGACCCTGGGACTAGGGTGGGCAATGAGCAGTTCTTC	-	TRBD2	TRBV10-1	TRBJ2-1
CASSYSGTGDNSPLHF	TGTGCCAGCAGTTACTCGGGGACAGGGGATAATTCACCCCTCCACTTT	few	TRBD1	TRBV6-5	TRBJ1-6
CASSDVGRTDEQFF	TGCGCCAGCAGTGATGTTGGCAGAACCGATGAGCAGTTCTTC	-	-	TRBV10-2	TRBJ2-1
CASSPPASDSGNTIYF	TGTGCCAGCAGTCCCCCCGCGTCTGATTCTGGAAACACCATATATTTT	-	-	TRBV28	TRBJ1-3
CASSLLAGRLYF	TGTGCCAGCAGTTTGTTAGCGGGAAGGTTGTACTTC	-	TRBD2	TRBV12-3/TRBV12-4	TRBJ2-7
CASFPSGGQATEAFF	TGTGCCAGCTTCCCGTCCGGAGGACAGGCCACAGAAGCTTTCTTT	-	TRBD1	TRBV7-9	TRBJ1-1
CATSRVSSYNEQFF	TGTGCCACGTCACGGGTAAGCTCCTACAATGAGCAGTTCTTC	-	-	TRBV6-5	TRBJ2-1
CASSKWTSGRDEQFF	TGCGCCAGCAGTAAATGGACTAGCGGGAGGGATGAGCAGTTCTTC	few	TRBD2	TRBV10-1	TRBJ2-1
CASSGGYSPYEQYF	TGTGCCAGTAGCGGGGGTTACAGCCCCTACGAGCAGTACTTC	-	-	TRBV19	TRBJ2-7
CASSYVGGSSYNEQFF	TGTGCCAGCAGTTATGTAGGGGGCAGCTCCTACAATGAGCAGTTCTTC	once	TRBD1	TRBV27	TRBJ2-1
CASSQGQQETQYF	TGCGCCAGCAGCCAGGGACAGCAAGAGACCCAGTACTTC	-	TRBD1	TRBV5-1	TRBJ2-5
CASSVGQGALNEQFF	TGTGCCAGCAGCGTGGGGCAGGGGGCGCTCAATGAGCAGTTCTTC	once	TRBD1	TRBV9	TRBJ2-1
CASSYQQGNGYTF	TGCGCCAGCAGCTACCAACAGGGGAATGGCTACACCTTC	-	TRBD1	TRBV5-1	TRBJ1-2
CASSSGGPNQPQHF	TGTGCCAGCAGTTCTGGGGGCCCCAATCAGCCCCAGCATTTT	-	-	TRBV27	TRBJ1-5
CATSDSSGRAPYNEQFF	TGTGCCACCAGTGACTCTAGCGGGAGGGCCCCCTACAATGAGCAGTTCTTC	-	TRBD2	TRBV24-1	TRBJ2-1
CASSFGHRVGELFF	TGTGCCAGCAGCTTCGGACACCGGGTCGGGGAGCTGTTTTTT	once	-	TRBV5-6	TRBJ2-2
CSAKTGIGYTF	TGCAGTGCTAAGACAGGGATCGGCTACACCTTC	few	TRBD1	TRBV20-1	TRBJ1-2
CSVDRVTEAFF	TGCAGCGTTGACAGGGTTACTGAAGCTTTCTTT	once	-	TRBV29-1	TRBJ1-1
CASSASTGLSYGYTF	TGTGCCAGCAGCGCAAGTACAGGGCTGAGCTATGGCTACACCTTC	-	-	TRBV9	TRBJ1-2
CSVEATSSQETQYF	TGCAGCGTTGAAGCGACTAGCAGCCAAGAGACCCAGTACTTC	once	TRBD2	TRBV29-1	TRBJ2-5
CAWSQGDTYEQYF	TGTGCCTGGAGCCAGGGGGATACCTACGAGCAGTACTTC	once	TRBD1	TRBV30	TRBJ2-7
CASSELGTGRETQYF	TGTGCCAGCAGTGAACTTGGGACAGGGAGAGAGACCCAGTACTTC	once	TRBD1	TRBV25-1	TRBJ2-5
CASSFSGQPQHF	TGTGCCAGCAGTTTTTCAGGGCAGCCCCAGCATTTT	few	-	TRBV28	TRBJ1-5
CASSLWGGGYTF	TGTGCCAGCAGTTTATGGGGGGGTGGCTACACCTTC	once	-	TRBV12-3/TRBV12-4	TRBJ1-2
CASTIFTSGTGNYEQYF	TGTGCCAGCACCATCTTTACCTCGGGGACAGGGAATTACGAGCAGTACTTC	-	TRBD1	TRBV7-4	TRBJ2-7
CASRAPGLKETQYF	TGTGCCAGCAGGGCGCCAGGTCTTAAAGAGACCCAGTACTTC	-	-	TRBV27	TRBJ2-5
CASSKDLPGEQYF	TGTGCCAGCAGCAAAGACTTGCCGGGCGAGCAGTACTTC	-	-	TRBV5-4	TRBJ2-7
CASAYTPRNTGELFF	TGTGCCAGTGCATATACCCCGAGGAACACCGGGGAGCTGTTTTTT	-	-	TRBV19	TRBJ2-2
CAWSRAGGTQYF	TGTGCCTGGAGCCGAGCCGGGGGTACGCAGTATTTT	once	-	TRBV30	TRBJ2-3
CASSPLTLTGYNEQFF	TGTGCCAGCTCACCCCTGACCCTGACAGGCTACAATGAGCAGTTCTTC	-	-	TRBV18	TRBJ2-1
CAGSPQLVLQETQYF	TGTGCCGGCAGCCCCCAACTAGTGCTCCAAGAGACCCAGTACTTC	-	-	TRBV7-2	TRBJ2-5
CATGGDPGWDEQFF	TGTGCCACGGGAGGAGATCCGGGGTGGGATGAGCAGTTCTTC	-	TRBD2	TRBV6-5	TRBJ2-1
CASSPRSVDNSPLHF	TGTGCCAGCTCACCACGGAGTGTGGATAATTCACCCCTCCACTTT	-	-	TRBV18	TRBJ1-6
CATSRDRTDRANYGYTF	TGTGCCACCAGCAGAGACCGAACCGACAGGGCCAACTATGGCTACACCTTC	-	TRBD1	TRBV15	TRBJ1-2
CASSLQNSNQPQHF	TGTGCCAGCAGTCTACAGAATAGCAATCAGCCCCAGCATTTT	-	-	TRBV3-1/TRBV3-2	TRBJ1-5
CASSSRGTVYGYTF	TGTGCCAGCAGTTCCAGGGGTACGGTCTATGGCTACACCTTC	-	-	TRBV6-2/TRBV6-3	TRBJ1-2
CASSPRENSPLHF	TGTGCCAGCTCACCACGGGAGAATTCACCCCTCCACTTT	-	-	TRBV18	TRBJ1-6
CASSMGRVTNEKLFF	TGTGCCAGTAGTATGGGGAGGGTAACTAATGAAAAACTGTTTTTT	-	-	TRBV19	TRBJ1-4
CASSPGTGGNNEQFF	TGCGCCAGCAGCCCTGGGACAGGGGGGAACAATGAGCAGTTCTTC	-	TRBD1	TRBV4-1	TRBJ2-1
CASSLEDRVSSYNEQFF	TGCGCCAGCAGCTTGGAAGACAGGGTAAGCTCCTACAATGAGCAGTTCTTC	-	TRBD1	TRBV5-1	TRBJ2-1
CASSVAGGPYEQYF	TGTGCCAGCAGCGTAGCGGGAGGGCCGTACGAGCAGTACTTC	-	TRBD2	TRBV9	TRBJ2-7
CASSYSRGSNEQFF	TGTGCCAGCAGTTACTCGAGGGGGTCTAATGAGCAGTTCTTC	-	-	TRBV6-6	TRBJ2-1
CASSDGQVSGGYTF	TGTGCCAGCAGCGACGGACAGGTCTCCGGTGGCTACACCTTC	-	TRBD1	TRBV6-4	TRBJ1-2
CASSFGTSGPTRF	TGTGCCAGCAGCTTCGGGACTAGCGGGCCGACCCGCTTC	-	TRBD2	TRBV11-3	TRBJ2-7
CSARGEDTQYF	TGCAGTGCTAGGGGGGAGGATACCCAGTACTTC	-	-	TRBV20-1	TRBJ2-5
CASSRRGINTGELFF	TGTGCCAGCAGCCGAAGAGGGATCAACACCGGGGAGCTGTTTTTT	-	-	TRBV11-1	TRBJ2-2
CATAVPAGTDTQYF	TGTGCCACCGCCGTCCCTGCGGGCACAGATACGCAGTATTTT	-	-	TRBV10-3	TRBJ2-3
CASSPRWNREAFF	TGTGCCAGCAGTCCCAGGTGGAACAGGGAAGCTTTCTTT	-	-	TRBV28	TRBJ1-1
CAPGTSLGDTQYF	TGTGCCCCCGGGACTAGCCTGGGAGATACGCAGTATTTT	-	TRBD2	TRBV7-9	TRBJ2-3
CASSLAADSMADTQYF	TGCGCCAGCAGCTTGGCCGCGGACTCCATGGCAGATACGCAGTATTTT	-	-	TRBV5-1	TRBJ2-3